Following are 15 T cell receptor beta chains from one sample sequenced in a study of T cell responses to AZD1222 COVID-19 vaccine. Clones were sequenced by immunoSEQ multiplex PCR, and TCRdb holds only the in-frame ones, with some missing. The sample yields about 130,000 clones, about 90% seen once. This material consisted of peripheral blood, taken on day 0 of AZD1222 vaccination. The receptors come from an adult in good health.

The rearrangement links TRBV3-1 (or the pseudogene TRBV3-2) to TRBJ1-1; D is ambiguous. The CDR3 covers 14 residues. The germline CDR1 and CDR2 sequences are LGHDT and YNNKEL (reference sequence). V was shortened by 4 bases and J by 4 bases, with 13 bases between the two germline ends. The CDR3: CASSLGDFITEAFF. The CDR3 DNA reads TGTGCCAGCAGCCTTGGGGATTTTATCACTGAAGCTTTCTTT.

This clone was seen only a few times. The chain has TRBV4-2 and TRBJ2-3, with a weak D call TRBD2 (6 bases). Germline V gives CDR1 LGHNA, CDR2 YNFKEQ. CDR3 length equals 16 residues. V lost 4 bases, J lost 3 bases, and 17 bases lay in between. CDR3 DNA: TGTGCCAGCAGCCGGGAGCGGCGGGGTGGTACAGATACGCAGTATTTT. Protein product: CASSRERRGGTDTQYF.

This sequence joins TRBV10-1 and TRBJ1-2; 8 nucleotides line up with TRBD1. CDR3 length: 15 residues. V trimming: 3 bases; J trimming: 7 bases; junction bases outside the gene matches: 10. CDR1 and CDR2 (germline): WNHNN, SYGVQD (reference sequence). The CDR3 nucleotides read TGCGCCAGCAGTGATGCGACAGGGGCCCACGGTGGCTACACCTTC. This encodes CASSDATGAHGGYTF.

The chain recombines TRBV3-1 (or the pseudogene TRBV3-2) with TRBJ1-3; D not resolved. Germline V lookup: CDR1 LGHDT, CDR2 YNNKEL (reference sequence). V was cut by 4 bases and J by 8 bases, with 9 bases left in between. This CDR3 is built from 12 residues. CDR3 in DNA: TGTGCCAGCAGCCTCGCACTAGACACCATATATTTT. Its protein product is CASSLALDTIYF.

V usage is TRBV19 and J usage is TRBJ2-7; the D gene is possibly TRBD2 (6 bases). Germline CDR1 LNHDA, CDR2 SQIVND (reference sequence). The CDR3 is made up of 15 amino acids. Deletions cut 7 bases from V and 2 bases from J, with 18 bases between. This CDR3 reads CASKVSGQGAYEQYF. The CDR3, as DNA: TGTGCCAGTAAAGTAAGCGGGCAGGGTGCCTACGAGCAGTACTTC.

This chain uses TRBV9 with TRBJ2-3, with a weak D call TRBD1 (5 bases). Germline V lookup: CDR1 SGDLS, CDR2 YYNGEE. The CDR3 consists of 14 residues. V gave up 0 bases and J gave up 4 bases, with 9 bases separating them. CDR3 in amino acids: CASSVVGAPDTQYF. The DNA for the CDR3 is TGTGCCAGCAGCGTAGTTGGGGCCCCAGATACGCAGTATTTT. The full variable domain, completed using reference TRBV9 and TRBJ2-3, is DSGVTQTPKHLITATGQRVTLRCSPRSGDLSVYWYQQSLDQGLQFLIQYYNGEERAKGNILERFSAQQFPDLHSELNLSSLELGDSALYFCASSVVGAPDTQYFGPGTRLTVL.

V usage is TRBV4-1 and J usage is TRBJ2-3, with D possibly matching TRBD1 (6 bases). The CDR3 is made up of 17 amino acids. Germline CDR1 reads MGHRA; CDR2 reads YSYEKL. V was cut by 1 base and J by 3 bases, with 17 bases left in between. The CDR3: CASSQVWGQSKTDTQYF. The CDR3 DNA reads as TGCGCCAGCAGCCAAGTGTGGGGGCAAAGCAAAACAGATACGCAGTATTTT.

As to this clone: A junction boundary mismatches the germline segment, possibly from a read error. The chain uses TRBV7-7 and TRBJ2-2, with TRBD2 matching over 12 bases. The CDR3 covers 16 residues. Germline V gene data show CDR1 as SSHAT and CDR2 as FNYEAQ (reference sequence). CDR3 protein: CASSQGLAGNTGELFF. CDR3 sequence (DNA): TGTGCTAGCAGCCAGGGACTAGCGGGGAACACCGGGGAGCTGTTTTTT.

The chain employs TRBV6-5 and TRBJ1-2; D possibly corresponds to TRBD1 (5 bases). Between the trimmed V and J ends, which lost 5 bases and 7 bases, there was a span of 11 bases. The CDR3 sequence is 12 residues long. CDR1 is MNHEY and CDR2 is SVGAGI in the germline V gene. The CDR3 coding sequence is TGTGCCAGCAGTCGAGGGGTAGGTGGCTACACCTTC. Its translation is CASSRGVGGYTF.

CDR3 residues: CASSPRHVAGGIGELFF. The CDR3 region has the DNA TGCGCCAGCAGCCCCCGACACGTAGCGGGGGGAATAGGAGAGCTGTTTTTT. The chain uses TRBV5-1 and TRBJ2-2; 10 nucleotides match TRBD2. V shed 4 bases, J shed 11 bases, and the junction held 17 bases outside the gene matches. Germline assignment: CDR1 SGHRS and CDR2 YFSETQ. The CDR3 extends over 17 amino acids.

The V call is TRBV25-1, the J call TRBJ1-1; TRBD1 agrees at 7 bases. Germline V gives CDR1 MGHDK, CDR2 SYGVNS. V shed 4 bases and J 3 bases; nucleotides not matched to a gene: 11. The CDR3 runs 16 residues. CDR3 sequence reads: CASSGLDRAGYTEAFF. The CDR3 DNA reads as TGTGCCAGCAGTGGACTCGACAGGGCTGGGTACACTGAAGCTTTCTTT.

The chain carries TRBV29-1 and TRBJ1-1; 8 positions agree with TRBD1. Germline loops: CDR1 SQVTM, CDR2 ANQGSEA. The CDR3 has 15 amino acids. J was trimmed by 0 bases and V by 6 bases; bases with no gene match: 9. DNA for the CDR3: TGCAGCGTGGCCGGGACAGGAACGCTGAACACTGAAGCTTTCTTT. Amino acid sequence: CSVAGTGTLNTEAFF. Drawing the rest from reference TRBV29-1 and TRBJ1-1, the complete variable domain is SAVISQKPSRDICQRGTSLTIQCQVDSQVTMMFWYRQQPGQSLTLIATANQGSEATYESGFVIDKFPISRPNLTFSTLTVSNMSPEDSSIYLCSVAGTGTLNTEAFFGQGTRLTVV.

The V and J genes are TRBV19 and TRBJ1-2; no firm D call. The CDR3 extends over 13 amino acids. CDR1 is LNHDA, CDR2 SQIVND, per germline (reference sequence). V shed 7 bases and J shed 2 bases, with 11 bases lying between them. In DNA, the CDR3 is TGTGCCAGTACACGTTCAGCAAACTATGGCTACACCTTC. Translating it yields CASTRSANYGYTF. Drawing the rest from reference TRBV19 and TRBJ1-2, the complete variable domain is DGGITQSPKYLFRKEGQNVTLSCEQNLNHDAMYWYRQDPGQGLRLIYYSQIVNDFQKGDIAEGYSVSREKKESFPLTVTSAQKNPTAFYLCASTRSANYGYTFGSGTRLTVV.

V is TRBV5-1 and J is TRBJ1-3, with D possibly being TRBD1 (5 bases). V was cut by 0 bases and J by 0 bases, with 13 bases left in between. From germline, CDR1 is SGHRS and CDR2 YFSETQ. This CDR3 is built from 17 residues. Here the CDR3 reads CASSLVPQDFSGNTIYF. As DNA, the CDR3 is TGCGCCAGCAGCTTGGTACCACAGGACTTCTCTGGAAACACCATATATTTT.

This chain joins TRBV5-1 and TRBJ2-5, with a weak D call TRBD2 (5 bases). The V end lost 4 bases, the J end lost 1 base, and 11 bases lay between the germline ends. In germline, CDR1 is SGHRS, CDR2 YFSETQ. The CDR3 loop spans 14 amino acids. The CDR3 is CASSTDGLQETQYF. The CDR3 nucleotides are TGCGCCAGCAGCACGGACGGACTCCAAGAGACCCAGTACTTC.